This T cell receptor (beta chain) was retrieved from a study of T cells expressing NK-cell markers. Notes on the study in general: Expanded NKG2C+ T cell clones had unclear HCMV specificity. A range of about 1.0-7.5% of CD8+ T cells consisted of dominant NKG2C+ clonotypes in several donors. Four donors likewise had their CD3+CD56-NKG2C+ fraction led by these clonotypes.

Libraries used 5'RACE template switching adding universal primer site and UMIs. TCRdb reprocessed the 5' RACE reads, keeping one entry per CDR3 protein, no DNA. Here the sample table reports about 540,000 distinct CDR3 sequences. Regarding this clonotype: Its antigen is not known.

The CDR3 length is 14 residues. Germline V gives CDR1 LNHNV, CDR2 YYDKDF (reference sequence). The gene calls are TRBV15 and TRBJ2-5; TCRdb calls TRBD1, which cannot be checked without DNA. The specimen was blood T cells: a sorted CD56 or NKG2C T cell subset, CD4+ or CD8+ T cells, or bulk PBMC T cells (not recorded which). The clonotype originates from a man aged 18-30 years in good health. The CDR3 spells CATSGTRREETQYF.